This TCR beta chain stems from a study of T-cell memory formation after mild COVID-19. Study at large: Most TCR clusters belonged to a single donor.

Findings and limits, study-wide: Cross-reactive memory seemingly joined, as some responding clones were found in pre-infection memory. CD8+ contracting clones occupied EMRA, while CD4+ ones occupied mainly CM and EM.

The authors produced TCR alpha and TCR beta cDNA libraries with sample barcodes and UMIs by 5'RACE using constant-segment primers. TCRdb reprocessed the 5' RACE reads via MiXCR and lists one record per CDR3 protein. The sample yields 280,000 or so distinct CDR3 sequences, roughly 18% seen once. V lost 5 bases, J lost 2 bases, and 5 bases stayed unmatched. Germline V CDR1 and CDR2: SGHRS, YFSETQ. The CDR3 length is 14 residues. The table lists this clonotype with a few counts. Its antigen is still unknown. V gene TRBV5-1 combines with J gene TRBJ2-3; 7 bases fit TRBD1. The sequencing sample was made of PBMCs or a T cell subset sorted from them (not recorded which). This TCR derives from a young man who had mild COVID-19 (a few samples of this study predate the infection). Cell type and time point are not known. For the CDR3, the DNA is TGCGCCAGCAGACTAGGGACAGACACAGATACGCAGTATTTT. It translates to CASRLGTDTDTQYF.